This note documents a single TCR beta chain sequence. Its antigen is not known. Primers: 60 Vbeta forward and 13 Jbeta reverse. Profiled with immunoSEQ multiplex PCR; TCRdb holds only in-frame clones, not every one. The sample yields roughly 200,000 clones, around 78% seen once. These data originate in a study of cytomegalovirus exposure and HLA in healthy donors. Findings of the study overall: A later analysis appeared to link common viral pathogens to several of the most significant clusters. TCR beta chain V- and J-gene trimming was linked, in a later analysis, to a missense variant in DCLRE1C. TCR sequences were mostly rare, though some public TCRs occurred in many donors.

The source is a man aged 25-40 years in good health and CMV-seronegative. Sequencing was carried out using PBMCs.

The CDR3 spells CASSPGTSGSFETQYF. In DNA form, the CDR3 reads TGTGCCAGCAGTCCCGGGACTAGCGGGAGTTTCGAGACCCAGTACTTC. The J gene is TRBJ2-5, the V gene TRBV2; 14 bases are shared with TRBD2. CDR3 size: 16 residues. Germline CDR1 is SNHLY and CDR2 is FYNNEI. The trim removed 5 bases at V and 5 bases at J, leaving 7 bases unmatched. Supplemented by reference TRBV2 and TRBJ2-5, the full variable domain reads EPEVTQTPSHQVTQMGQEVILRCVPISNHLYFYWYRQILGQKVEFLVSFYNNEISEKSEIFDDQFSVERPDGSNFTLKIRSTKLEDSAMYFCASSPGTSGSFETQYFGPGTRLLVL.